These 25 T cell receptor beta chains came from one sample sequenced in a study of identical twins. From the 5' RACE reads, TCRdb called clonotypes with MiXCR, one entry per CDR3 protein. The sample has around 450,000 distinct CDR3 sequences; about 14% are singletons. This sample also belongs to another study, concerning yellow fever vaccine responses in identical twins.

The sample consisted of CD4+ T cells sorted from blood. These TCRs come from a woman aged 18 to 35 in good health.

This clonotype has more than one count but fewer than ten. V is TRBV29-1 and J is TRBJ2-5, with 7 bases lining up with TRBD2. V was pared by 4 bases and J by 1 base, with 3 bases of the junction left unmatched. Germline lookup yields CDR1 SQVTM and CDR2 ANQGSEA. CDR3 length: 13 amino acids. The CDR3 sequence is CSVGGGTQETQYF. In DNA form, the CDR3 reads TGCAGCGTTGGGGGGGGGACCCAAGAGACCCAGTACTTC.

This clonotype was recorded at least ten times. V is TRBV5-1 and J is TRBJ1-1; D is undetermined. CDR1 SGHRS and CDR2 YFSETQ come from the germline V gene. The CDR3 consists of 13 residues. V was pared by 0 bases and J by 3 bases, with 6 bases between. The CDR3 DNA sequence: TGCGCCAGCAGCTTGGTGGCAGACACTGAAGCTTTCTTT. This sequence encodes CASSLVADTEAFF.

The chain carries TRBV30 and TRBJ2-2, with TRBD2 as a possible D gene (5 bases). Germline loops: CDR1 GTSNPN, CDR2 SVGIG (reference sequence). CDR3 length equals 13 residues. V was cut by 0 bases and J by 11 bases, with 13 bases left in between. CDR3 DNA: TGTGCCTGGAGTGTACATGAGGGAATAGAGCTGTTTTTT. Encoded protein: CAWSVHEGIELFF.

The V gene is TRBV2, the J gene TRBJ1-1, with a possible D match to TRBD1 (6 bases). This CDR3 is built from 12 residues. Trimming shortened V by 11 bases and J by 2 bases, and 12 bases separated the two germline ends. Per the germline V gene, CDR1 is SNHLY and CDR2 is FYNNEI. CDR3: CASGGANTEAFF. The DNA for the CDR3 is TGTGCCTCCGGGGGGGCCAACACTGAAGCTTTCTTT.

This rearrangement joins TRBV20-1 to TRBJ2-3; D may be TRBD1 or TRBD2 (6 bases each). This CDR3 is 13 amino acids long. V lost 6 bases and J lost 3, with 13 bases in between. CDR1 DFQATT and CDR2 SNEGSKA come from the germline V gene (reference sequence). The chain's CDR3 is CSAPTRGTDTQYF. The CDR3 DNA reads as TGCAGTGCGCCGACTAGGGGGACAGATACGCAGTATTTT.

This clonotype came up many times. The rearrangement joins TRBV2 to TRBJ2-7; TRBD1 aligns across 9 bases. Germline V gives CDR1 SNHLY, CDR2 FYNNEI. CDR3 size: 14 residues. The junction had 6 bases not matched to a gene; V was cut back by 8 bases and J by 1 base. The CDR3 loop is CASRDRATSYEQYF. The CDR3 DNA reads TGTGCCAGCCGGGACAGGGCCACTTCCTACGAGCAGTACTTC.

This clonotype was observed a few times. This chain connects TRBV7-9 to TRBJ2-1; D gene uncertain. V lost 4 bases, J lost 8 bases, and 3 bases lay in between. The CDR3 totals 10 residues. Germline V gene sequence: CDR1 SEHNR, CDR2 FQNEAQ (reference sequence). CDR3 DNA: TGTGCCAGCAGCTCGTATGAGCAGTTCTTC. Translation gives CASSSYEQFF.

This clonotype was observed a few times. The CDR3 reads CASSLRGAAFF. The CDR3 DNA sequence: TGTGCCAGCAGTTTGCGGGGGGCAGCTTTCTTT. The genes are TRBV12-3 or TRBV12-4 and TRBJ1-1; weak D call: TRBD1 (6 bases). The CDR3 runs 11 residues. Trimming cost V 3 bases and J 10 bases, with 9 bases left between them.

This clonotype showed up just a few times. This sequence joins TRBV10-3 and TRBJ2-7, with 7 nucleotides matching TRBD2. This CDR3 region has 14 residues. The germline V gene has CDR1 ENHRY and CDR2 SYGVKD. The junction had 7 bases not matched to a gene; V was cut back by 0 bases and J by 8 bases. The CDR3 DNA follows: TGTGCCATCAGTGAGTCGGGAGGGTCGAGGAAGCAGTACTTC. It yields the protein CAISESGGSRKQYF.

This clonotype has only a few counts. This chain links TRBV29-1 with TRBJ2-1; 8 bases are a match to TRBD2. J was trimmed by 6 bases and V by 4 bases; bases with no gene match: 8. The CDR3 consists of 14 residues. Germline loops: CDR1 SQVTM, CDR2 ANQGSEA. CDR3 protein: CSVGVAGSLNEQFF. CDR3 nucleotide sequence: TGCAGCGTTGGAGTAGCGGGAAGCCTCAATGAGCAGTTCTTC.

The chain recombines TRBV6-2 or TRBV6-3 with TRBJ2-3; the D is unclear. The CDR3 is made up of 15 amino acids. Per the germline V gene, CDR1 is MNHEY and CDR2 is SVGEGT. V lost 9 bases to trimming and J lost 3 bases, with 19 bases between them. This chain's CDR3 is CASCSRKIATDTQYF. The CDR3 DNA follows: TGTGCCAGTTGCTCCCGAAAGATCGCAACAGATACGCAGTATTTT.

CDR3 sequence (DNA): TGTGCCAGCAGCCGCGGCAGTCCACGAGATAGCAATCAGCCCCAGCATTTT. Amino acids: CASSRGSPRDSNQPQHF. The chain employs TRBV6-2 or TRBV6-3 and TRBJ1-5; D call uncertain. The germline CDR1 and CDR2 sequences are MNHEY and SVGEGT. CDR3 length: 17 amino acids. With 6 bases removed from V and 0 bases from J, the gap between germline ends came to 18 bases.

The gene calls are TRBV7-8 and TRBJ2-5; D gene unclear. The CDR3 extends over 15 amino acids. From germline, CDR1 is SGHVS and CDR2 FQNEAQ. V lost 1 base to trimming and J lost 5 bases, with 14 bases between them. The CDR3 sequence is CASSLDYRIGETQYF. Written as DNA, the CDR3 is TGTGCCAGCAGCTTAGACTACCGGATCGGGGAGACCCAGTACTTC. The complete variable domain, with remaining parts taken from reference TRBV7-8 and TRBJ2-5, reads GAGVSQSPRYKVAKRGQDVALRCDPISGHVSLFWYQQALGQGPEFLTYFQNEAQLDKSGLPSDRFFAERPEGSVSTLKIQRTQQEDSAVYLCASSLDYRIGETQYFGPGTRLLVL.

There are many counts of this clonotype. J is TRBJ2-1 and V is TRBV7-3; D gene uncertain. Germline V lookup: CDR1 SGHTA, CDR2 FQGTGA. This CDR3 comprises 14 residues. V was shortened by 0 bases and J by 1 base, with 4 bases between the two germline ends. CDR3 coding DNA: TGTGCCAGCAGCTTAACAGGTTCCTACAATGAGCAGTTCTTC. Translating gives CASSLTGSYNEQFF.

There are many counts of this clonotype. V and J are TRBV5-1 and TRBJ2-2; D gene ambiguous. Germline CDR1 reads SGHRS; CDR2 reads YFSETQ. The CDR3 spans 16 residues. V lost 4 bases, J lost 1 base, and 14 bases lay in between. CDR3 in DNA: TGCGCCAGCAGCCTCCTGCAGGCTTGGAACACCGGGGAGCTGTTTTTT. Translation: CASSLLQAWNTGELFF.

The chain combines TRBV19 with TRBJ1-5, with D possibly TRBD1 on 5 matching bases. There are 15 residues in the CDR3. V lost 6 bases and J 2 bases, leaving 14 bases between the germline ends. In germline, CDR1 is LNHDA, CDR2 SQIVND (reference sequence). The CDR3 region is CASRGTDLGNQPQHF. The CDR3 region has the DNA TGTGCCAGTAGGGGGACGGATCTAGGCAATCAGCCCCAGCATTTT.

This clonotype was seen many times. As DNA, the CDR3 is TGTGCCAGCAGCTTACTAGTGGTCGGGTCTGAGCAGTTCTTC. Protein: CASSLLVVGSEQFF. The chain combines TRBV7-2 with TRBJ2-1; D not resolved. Germline assignment: CDR1 SGHTA and CDR2 FQGNSA. V was cut by 2 bases and J by 9 bases, with 14 bases left in between. This CDR3 is built from 14 residues.

The sample holds a few counts of this clonotype. V usage is TRBV7-9 and J usage is TRBJ2-5; the D gene is possibly TRBD1 (5 bases). Germline loops: CDR1 SEHNR, CDR2 FQNEAQ (reference sequence). The CDR3 has 12 amino acids. V lost 5 bases and J lost 7, with 11 bases in between. The CDR3 is CASSGRVGTQYF. The CDR3 DNA follows: TGTGCCAGCAGCGGCAGGGTCGGGACCCAGTACTTC.

The chain combines TRBV6-1 with TRBJ1-5; 7 bases match TRBD1. Trimming removed 6 bases from V and 3 bases from J; junction bases left unmatched: 5. This CDR3 comprises 14 residues. Germline assignment: CDR1 MNHNS and CDR2 SASEGT. CDR3: CASRAGTVNQPQHF. For the CDR3, the DNA is TGTGCCAGCAGAGCCGGGACAGTCAATCAGCCCCAGCATTTT.

The chain couples TRBV18 to TRBJ2-3; D is unresolved. The CDR3 covers 14 residues. V lost 3 bases, J lost 3 bases, and 10 bases lay in between. Germline V gene data show CDR1 as KGHSH and CDR2 as LQKENI. The CDR3 reads CASSPRLETDTQYF. The CDR3 nucleotides are TGTGCCAGCTCACCGCGTCTAGAAACAGATACGCAGTATTTT.

The chain recombines TRBV10-3 with TRBJ2-1, with a tentative D call TRBD2 (6 bases). The length of the CDR3 is 15 residues. Trimming removed 0 bases at V and 9 bases at J, with 15 bases between. The germline gives CDR1 ENHRY, CDR2 SYGVKD. As DNA, the CDR3 is TGTGCCATCAGTGAGTCTAGCGGTGGTTCTTTTGAGCAGTTCTTC. Protein: CAISESSGGSFEQFF.

The CDR3 loop reads CASSLGQSSGEETQYF. Here the CDR3 DNA reads TGTGCCAGCAGCTTAGGTCAGTCTAGCGGAGAAGAGACCCAGTACTTC. The rearrangement links TRBV7-9 to TRBJ2-5; 7 bases are a match to TRBD2. Germline CDR1 reads SEHNR; CDR2 reads FQNEAQ (reference sequence). This CDR3 has 16 amino acids. V was pared by 1 base and J by 3 bases, with 8 bases of the junction left unmatched. The full variable domain, in which reference TRBV7-9 and TRBJ2-5 provide the parts outside the CDR3, is DTGVSQNPRHKITKRGQNVTFRCDPISEHNRLYWYRQTLGQGPEFLTYFQNEAQLEKSRLLSDRFSAERPKGSFSTLEIQRTEQGDSAMYLCASSLGQSSGEETQYFGPGTRLLVL.

This clonotype was seen a handful of times. This chain connects TRBV7-8 to TRBJ2-7, with 9 bases fitting TRBD1. Germline CDR1 SGHVS, CDR2 FQNEAQ. There are 13 residues in the CDR3. J was trimmed by 7 bases and V by 3 bases; bases with no gene match: 4. The CDR3 DNA sequence: TGTGCCAGCAGCTTCGGGACAGGGACTGAGCAGTACTTC. As protein: CASSFGTGTEQYF. The variable domain in full, completed from reference TRBV7-8 and TRBJ2-7, reads GAGVSQSPRYKVAKRGQDVALRCDPISGHVSLFWYQQALGQGPEFLTYFQNEAQLDKSGLPSDRFFAERPEGSVSTLKIQRTQQEDSAVYLCASSFGTGTEQYFGPGTRLTVT.

This clonotype was picked up many times. The V gene is TRBV5-6, the J gene TRBJ2-7; 10 bases align to TRBD2. The CDR3 is made up of 15 amino acids. Germline CDR1 reads SGHDT; CDR2 reads YYEEEE. J was trimmed by 2 bases and V by 4 bases; bases with no gene match: 6. The CDR3 reads CASSGLAGGPYEQYF. The DNA of the CDR3 is TGTGCCAGCAGCGGATTAGCGGGAGGTCCCTACGAGCAGTACTTC.

The CDR3 DNA sequence: TGTGCCAGCATACAGAGTATGGGCACTGAAGCTTTCTTT. Its protein product is CASIQSMGTEAFF. This sequence joins TRBV2 and TRBJ1-1; unclear D gene. Trimming took off 7 bases at V and 4 bases at J, with 13 bases between the two ends. Germline V gene lookup returns CDR1 SNHLY and CDR2 FYNNEI. CDR3 length: 13 amino acids.